This TCR beta chain was sequenced during a study of cytomegalovirus exposure and HLA in healthy donors. Notes on the study in general: In vitro testing confirmed a few CMV-associated chains as specific for CMV antigens. Most observed TCR sequences were rare, whereas some public TCRs were detected in many donors.

This clone has just one count. Its antigen is unknown. Primers included in the PCR were 60 Vbeta and 13 Jbeta primers. Per the original methods: The authors later counted roughly 87 million unique TCR beta chains, roughly 10 million of them shared. TCRdb's copy holds only in-frame clones and misses some; the assay was immunoSEQ multiplex PCR. That table gives V, J and clone size, and the DNA gave D and trimming. Of 150,000 to 200,000 clones in the sample, 75% to 90% were seen once. The germline V gene has CDR1 MGHRA and CDR2 YSYEKL. J was trimmed by 4 bases and V by 1 base; bases with no gene match: 3. The length of the CDR3 is 15 residues.

The V gene is TRBV4-1, the J gene TRBJ2-3, with 9 bases that match TRBD2. What was sequenced was PBMCs. The TCR sequence derives from a man over 45 in good health and CMV-seropositive. CDR3 in amino acids: CASSQVAGVADTQYF. CDR3 nucleotides: TGCGCCAGCAGCCAAGTAGCGGGAGTGGCAGATACGCAGTATTTT.